This T cell receptor beta chain was observed in a study of graft-versus-host responses after intestinal transplantation. Study details: Once they had received anti-thymocyte globulin induction, all recipients took tacrolimus and steroids for 2 to 4 years.

As regards this clone: What it binds is unknown.

V was pared by 3 bases and J by 4 bases, with 15 bases of the junction left unmatched. CDR1 is MDHEN and CDR2 is SYDVKM in the germline V gene. The CDR3 runs 17 residues. Broader study findings: The highest levels of circulating GvH clones went along with early declines in HvG clones after transplant. GvH clonotypes were identified within recipient marrow, with a subset emerging first in ileum or blood. Across patients carrying graft-donor T cell macrochimerism, allografts held high graft-versus-host to host-versus-graft clonal ratios.

The assay was immunoSEQ multiplex PCR, and TCRdb's table has in-frame clones only and misses some. Of about 120,000 clones in the sample, roughly 95% were seen once. This chain uses TRBV28 with TRBJ2-7; 7 nucleotides match TRBD1. The clonotype originates from a human donor who received an intestinal transplant. The source material was unstimulated CD8+ T cells sorted from spleen or lymph node cells, sampled before intestinal transplant. The CDR3 DNA reads as TGTGCCAGCAGTTTTAAGTCAGGGGGACATGGAGGATACGAGCAGTACTTC. Protein: CASSFKSGGHGGYEQYF.